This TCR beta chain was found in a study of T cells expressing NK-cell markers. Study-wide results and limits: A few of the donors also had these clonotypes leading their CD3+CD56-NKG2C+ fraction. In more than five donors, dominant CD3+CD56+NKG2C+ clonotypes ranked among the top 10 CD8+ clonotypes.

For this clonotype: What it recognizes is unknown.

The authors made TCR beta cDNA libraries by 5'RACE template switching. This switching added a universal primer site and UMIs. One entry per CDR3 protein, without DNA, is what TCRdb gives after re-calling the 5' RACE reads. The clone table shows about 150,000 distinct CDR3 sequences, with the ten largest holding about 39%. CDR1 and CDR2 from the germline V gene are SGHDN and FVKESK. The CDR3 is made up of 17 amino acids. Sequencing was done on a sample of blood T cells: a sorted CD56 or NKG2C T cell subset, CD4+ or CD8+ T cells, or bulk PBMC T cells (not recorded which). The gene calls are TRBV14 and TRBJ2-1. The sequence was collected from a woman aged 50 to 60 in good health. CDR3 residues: CASSQDLGVARHLEQFF.